This T cell receptor (beta chain) was sequenced for a study of blood T cell repertoires in COVID-19. Looking at the study overall: Samples taken during acute and convalescent COVID-19 were collected in the United States, Italy and Spain. T cells, B-cell-depleted T cells, or PBMCs provided the cDNA or gDNA that served as material.

Per the authors' pipeline: Scientists estimated how many nucleated cells there were by amplifying reference gene primers. Sequencing was performed with immunoSEQ multiplex PCR; in TCRdb, only in-frame clones are kept and a portion is missing. D and trimming were read from the DNA, whereas the V and J calls and clone size are those reported in that table. The sample carries about 170,000 clones, about 85% recorded once. The sequenced sample was peripheral blood. This TCR derives from a man between 60 and 75 years old who had recovered from COVID-19.

The CDR3 protein is CASNGVFNQPQHF. The CDR3 DNA reads TGTGCCAGCAACGGGGTGTTCAATCAGCCCCAGCATTTT. The chain employs TRBV6-7 and TRBJ1-5; no clear D. TRBV6-7 is an ORF, and what it does is uncertain. Trimming removed 7 bases at V and 3 bases at J, with 10 bases between. CDR3 length: 13 amino acids.